This TCR beta chain came from a study of blood T cell repertoires in COVID-19. On the study more broadly: The study drew acute and convalescent COVID-19 samples from the United States, Italy and Spain.

In the source study's methods: Scientists estimated how many nucleated cells there were by amplifying reference gene primers. Produced via immunoSEQ multiplex PCR; TCRdb's table is partial and in-frame only. That table supplies the V and J calls and clone size; D and trimming were determined from the DNA. This table has about 130,000 clones, about four fifths appearing once. V lost 3 bases and J lost 2; bases outside the gene matches: 12. The CDR3 totals 18 residues. Germline V gene sequence: CDR1 KGHSH, CDR2 LQKENI. Sequenced input: peripheral blood. The origin of this receptor is a man in his 60s with acute or convalescent COVID-19. V gene TRBV18 combines with J gene TRBJ2-3; 9 bases agree with TRBD2. The CDR3 sequence: CASSPRGPSGGSTDTQYF. In nucleotides, the CDR3 is TGTGCCAGCTCACCGAGGGGGCCAAGCGGGGGGTCCACAGATACGCAGTATTTT.